Below are 22 T cell receptor beta chains sequenced from a single sample in a study of cytomegalovirus exposure and HLA in healthy donors. PCR involved 60 Vbeta and 13 Jbeta primers. TCRdb keeps only in-frame clones here, not all; method: immunoSEQ multiplex PCR. Among tens of thousands of clones, over 55% were seen once, and the ten largest hold roughly 6%. The sample consisted of PBMCs. Every receptor here comes from a woman younger than 45 in good health and CMV-seronegative.

The chain uses TRBV14 and TRBJ2-1, with D perhaps matching TRBD2 (5 bases). V was shortened by 0 bases and J by 6 bases, with 12 bases between the two germline ends. CDR1 is SGHDN, CDR2 FVKESK, per germline. The CDR3 runs to 15 residues. This chain's CDR3 is CASSQEAEFGNEQFF. Written as DNA, the CDR3 is TGTGCCAGCAGCCAAGAAGCGGAGTTTGGCAATGAGCAGTTCTTC.

In its sample, this clone was seen a few times. The chain recombines TRBV6-1 with TRBJ1-2, with a possible D match to TRBD1 (5 bases). V dropped 1 base and J dropped 2 bases, with 11 bases sitting between them. The CDR3 has 15 amino acids. Germline CDR1 MNHNS, CDR2 SASEGT. The chain's CDR3 is CASSEGRAWNYGYTF. CDR3 sequence (DNA): TGTGCCAGCAGTGAAGGCAGGGCCTGGAACTATGGCTACACCTTC.

The rearrangement joins TRBV7-9 to TRBJ2-5; 12 bases align to TRBD2. J gave up 5 bases and V 6 bases, and 7 bases lay outside the gene matches. This CDR3 spans 15 amino acids. Germline V gives CDR1 SEHNR, CDR2 FQNEAQ (reference sequence). This chain's CDR3 is CASSRELAGGETQYF. For the CDR3, the DNA is TGTGCCAGCAGTCGAGAACTAGCGGGGGGTGAGACCCAGTACTTC.

The count of this clone is one. The gene calls are TRBV2 and TRBJ2-5, with 10 bases fitting TRBD1. In germline, CDR1 is SNHLY, CDR2 FYNNEI. This CDR3 is 14 amino acids long. Losses at the gene ends were 7 bases for V and 2 bases for J; bases not matched to a gene: 4. The CDR3 coding sequence is TGTGCCAGCACCGCGGACAGGGGGCAAGAGACCCAGTACTTC. This gives the protein CASTADRGQETQYF. Supplemented by reference TRBV2 and TRBJ2-5, the full variable domain reads EPEVTQTPSHQVTQMGQEVILRCVPISNHLYFYWYRQILGQKVEFLVSFYNNEISEKSEIFDDQFSVERPDGSNFTLKIRSTKLEDSAMYFCASTADRGQETQYFGPGTRLLVL.

The V gene is TRBV5-1, the J gene TRBJ2-5, with D tentatively TRBD2 (5 bases). From germline, CDR1 is SGHRS and CDR2 YFSETQ. The CDR3 is made up of 15 amino acids. Trimming stripped 0 bases from V and 4 bases from J, with 13 bases between. DNA for the CDR3: TGCGCCAGCAGCTTGGTCCCCGGGGTTGGAGAGACCCAGTACTTC. Its protein is CASSLVPGVGETQYF. Combining the CDR3 with reference TRBV5-1 and TRBJ2-5 gives the whole variable domain KAGVTQTPRYLIKTRGQQVTLSCSPISGHRSVSWYQQTPGQGLQFLFEYFSETQRNKGNFPGRFSGRQFSNSRSEMNVSTLELGDSALYLCASSLVPGVGETQYFGPGTRLLVL.

With regard to this clone: The junction does not match germline at one end; this may be a read error. The chain employs TRBV2 and TRBJ2-4; a possible D gene is TRBD1 (5 bases). Germline-derived CDR1 and CDR2 are SNHLY and FYNNEI. The CDR3 is 13 residues long. Here the CDR3 DNA reads TGTGCCAGCAGTGAAGCGCTGGGGCTAGTTGTTCACTTC. Its protein is CASSEALGLVVHF.

The V gene is TRBV4-3, the J gene TRBJ2-3; possible D gene TRBD2, 6 bases. The CDR3 consists of 15 residues. Between the trimmed V and J ends, which lost 4 bases and 4 bases, there was a span of 15 bases. From germline, CDR1 is LGHNA and CDR2 YSLEER. CDR3 nucleotide sequence: TGCGCCAGCAGCCGCGGGACTCTAGAGGCAGATACGCAGTATTTT. Its translation is CASSRGTLEADTQYF.

The chain joins TRBV29-1 to TRBJ2-1; TRBD1 agrees at 12 bases. Germline V CDR1 and CDR2: SQVTM, ANQGSEA. V lost 4 bases and J lost 7; bases outside the gene matches: 2. The CDR3 sequence is 13 residues long. The CDR3 DNA reads TGCAGCGTTGTGGGACAGGGGGCTAATGAGCAGTTCTTC. Its translation: CSVVGQGANEQFF.

In DNA form, the CDR3 reads TGTGCCTGGAGTTTGACAGGCTATGGCTACACCTTC. It codes for CAWSLTGYGYTF. The gene calls are TRBV30 and TRBJ1-2; possible D gene TRBD1, 6 bases. The ends were cut back, 2 bases at V and 4 bases at J, with 8 bases in the middle. The length of the CDR3 is 12 residues. Germline V gene lookup returns CDR1 GTSNPN and CDR2 SVGIG (reference sequence).

The genes are TRBV11-2 and TRBJ2-7; D possibly corresponds to TRBD2 (5 bases). Trimming stripped 1 base from V and 7 bases from J, with 20 bases between. CDR1 is SGHAT and CDR2 is FQNNGV in the germline V gene. This CDR3 has 16 residues. The CDR3 coding sequence is TGTGCCAGCAGCTTAGTTCTGGAAGCACTGTCGGGGGAGCAGTACTTC. Amino acid sequence: CASSLVLEALSGEQYF.

The gene calls are TRBV10-3 and TRBJ1-2; TRBD1 is a possible D gene (5 bases). CDR3 length equals 13 residues. Germline V gene data show CDR1 as ENHRY and CDR2 as SYGVKD. V was clipped by 6 bases and J by 1 base, with 9 bases between them. CDR3 sequence (DNA): TGTGCCATCAGCCCTGACAGTAACTATGGCTACACCTTC. Protein: CAISPDSNYGYTF.

This clone was observed a handful of times. V is TRBV7-9 and J is TRBJ2-5; no firm D call. CDR3 length: 15 residues. V was clipped by 1 base and J by 1 base, with 10 bases between them. Germline CDR1 is SEHNR and CDR2 is FQNEAQ (reference sequence). The CDR3 region is CASSLGAGSQETQYF. CDR3 nucleotide sequence: TGTGCCAGCAGCTTAGGTGCAGGATCCCAAGAGACCCAGTACTTC.

The rearrangement links TRBV28 to TRBJ1-5; D unresolved. Germline V gene sequence: CDR1 MDHEN, CDR2 SYDVKM. This CDR3 comprises 12 residues. V lost 7 bases to trimming and J lost 4 bases, with 8 bases between them. CDR3: CASTLYNQPQHF. In DNA, the CDR3 is TGTGCCAGCACCCTATATAATCAGCCCCAGCATTTT.

This clone was found a few times. CDR3 amino acids: CASSQSGEGYTF. The CDR3 nucleotides are TGCGCCAGCAGCCAAAGTGGGGAGGGCTACACCTTC. This chain links TRBV4-3 with TRBJ1-2, with D uncertain. Trimming shortened V by 2 bases and J by 8 bases, and 9 bases separated the two germline ends. The V gene's germline CDR1 is LGHNA and CDR2 YSLEER. This CDR3 has 12 amino acids.

The chain carries TRBV19 and TRBJ2-1; TRBD2 matches 8 bases. V lost 2 bases, J lost 4 bases, and 1 base stayed unmatched. Germline assignment: CDR1 LNHDA and CDR2 SQIVND (reference sequence). The CDR3 spans 14 residues. CDR3 in DNA: TGTGCCAGTAGTATACGGGGGGGATACAATGAGCAGTTCTTC. Its translation is CASSIRGGYNEQFF.

The chain has TRBV10-3 and TRBJ2-7; 12 positions agree with TRBD1. CDR1 and CDR2 from the germline V gene are ENHRY and SYGVKD. The CDR3 runs to 15 residues. Losses at the gene ends were 5 bases for V and 1 base for J; bases not matched to a gene: 3. The CDR3: CAISSGQGASYEQYF. The CDR3 coding sequence is TGTGCCATCAGTTCGGGACAGGGGGCTTCCTACGAGCAGTACTTC.

The chain links TRBV9 to TRBJ2-2; TRBD1 aligns across 9 bases. Germline values: CDR1 SGDLS, CDR2 YYNGEE. The junction had 9 bases not matched to a gene; V was cut back by 4 bases and J by 5 bases. This CDR3 is 16 amino acids long. Written as DNA, the CDR3 is TGTGCCAGCAGCTACGGACAGGGGCTTGTTACCGGGGAGCTGTTTTTT. This translates into CASSYGQGLVTGELFF.

V and J are TRBV19 and TRBJ2-3; 10 bases agree with TRBD2. The junction had 10 bases not matched to a gene; V was cut back by 5 bases and J by 5 bases. There are 16 residues in the CDR3. CDR1 and CDR2 from the germline V gene are LNHDA and SQIVND (reference sequence). CDR3 sequence: CASSSSTGTSVDTQYF. For the CDR3, the DNA is TGTGCCAGTAGTTCAAGTACCGGGACTAGCGTAGATACGCAGTATTTT.

This CDR3 reads CASTLAGQNNEQFF. The CDR3 DNA follows: TGCGCCAGCACCTTAGCGGGGCAAAATAATGAGCAGTTCTTC. V and J are TRBV5-1 and TRBJ2-1, with 8 bases lining up with TRBD2. CDR3 length: 14 residues. Per the germline V gene, CDR1 is SGHRS and CDR2 is YFSETQ. J lost 7 bases, V lost 6 bases, and 9 bases had no gene match. The entire variable domain, with the rest obtained from reference TRBV5-1 and TRBJ2-1, is as follows: KAGVTQTPRYLIKTRGQQVTLSCSPISGHRSVSWYQQTPGQGLQFLFEYFSETQRNKGNFPGRFSGRQFSNSRSEMNVSTLELGDSALYLCASTLAGQNNEQFFGPGTRLTVL.

This sequence joins TRBV5-4 and TRBJ1-2, with D possibly matching TRBD1 (6 bases). V was shortened by 0 bases and J by 5 bases, with 11 bases between the two germline ends. CDR3 length equals 14 residues. Germline V gene lookup returns CDR1 SGHNT and CDR2 YYREEE (reference sequence). The CDR3 reads CASSLDRDGYGYTF. CDR3 bases: TGTGCCAGCAGCTTGGACAGGGACGGTTATGGCTACACCTTC.

This clone was recorded once. The rearrangement links TRBV9 to TRBJ2-2; TRBD2 matches at 11 bases. J gave up 7 bases and V 4 bases, and 6 bases lay outside the gene matches. This CDR3 is 15 amino acids long. Germline CDR1 and CDR2: SGDLS and YYNGEE. The CDR3, as DNA: TGTGCCAGCAGCACCCGACTAGCGGGGAGCGGGGAGCTGTTTTTT. Protein: CASSTRLAGSGELFF. Full variable domain (missing parts from reference TRBV9 and TRBJ2-2): DSGVTQTPKHLITATGQRVTLRCSPRSGDLSVYWYQQSLDQGLQFLIQYYNGEERAKGNILERFSAQQFPDLHSELNLSSLELGDSALYFCASSTRLAGSGELFFGEGSRLTVL.

The J gene is TRBJ2-7, the V gene TRBV10-2, with D maybe TRBD2 (6 bases). The CDR3 has 15 residues. Germline CDR1 reads WSHSY; CDR2 reads SAAADI. Trimming shortened V by 7 bases and J by 0 bases, and 16 bases separated the two germline ends. The CDR3 DNA is TGCGCCAGCACTTTGCGGGACTCCCGCTCCTACGAGCAGTACTTC. Amino acids: CASTLRDSRSYEQYF.